This T cell receptor (beta chain) is from a study of CD8+ T cells in alopecia areata. A word on this clone: The antigen remains undetermined.

RNA was extracted and reverse transcribed into cDNA as the sequencing template. TCRdb keeps only in-frame clones here, not all; method: immunoSEQ multiplex PCR. The data show 170,000 or so clones, more than 60% seen once. General observations from the study: The study found higher clonality in lesional than normal scalp, especially in alopecia totalis/universalis.

Trimming cost V 3 bases and J 0 bases; bases outside gene matches: 8. The CDR3 loop spans 17 amino acids. Germline V gene data show CDR1 as LGHNA and CDR2 as YSLEER. The clonotype originates from a human donor with alopecia areata. The V gene is TRBV4-3, the J gene TRBJ2-7, with 10 nucleotides matching TRBD1. Sequencing used CD4+ T cells sorted from blood, obtained at week 0. This CDR3 is CASSQGQGPLSSYEQYF. CDR3 DNA sequence: TGCGCCAGCAGCCAGGGACAGGGGCCTCTAAGCTCCTACGAGCAGTACTTC.